Listed below are T cell receptor beta chains from one sample, sequenced in a study of blood T cell repertoires in COVID-19. The assay was immunoSEQ multiplex PCR, and TCRdb's table has in-frame clones only and misses some. In the table there are around 29,000 clones, roughly 90% of which are singletons. The sample taken for sequencing was peripheral blood. The source is a human donor in a cohort sampled during active COVID-19. CDR3s include the opening cysteine and the closing phenylalanine or tryptophan. The D gene is left open where the match is weak. Where a row states a size, it is once, few, many or the class of an expanded clone; other rows omit it.

V gene: TRBV11-3; clone size: NA; D gene: NA; CDR3 length: 15; J gene: TRBJ1-3; CDR3 protein: CASSLNRHSGNTIYF; CDR3 DNA: TGTGCCAGCAGCTTAAACAGGCACTCTGGAAACACCATATATTTT
V gene: TRBV13; clone size: NA; D gene: NA; CDR3 length: 14; J gene: TRBJ1-2; CDR3 protein: CASSKPGEGYGYTF; CDR3 DNA: TGTGCCAGCAGCAAGCCTGGCGAGGGCTATGGCTACACCTTC
V gene: TRBV7-8; clone size: NA; D gene: TRBD1; CDR3 length: 14; J gene: TRBJ2-1; CDR3 protein: CASSYDRVGNEQFF; CDR3 DNA: TGTGCCAGCAGTTATGACAGGGTCGGGAATGAGCAGTTCTTC
V gene: TRBV4-1; clone size: NA; D gene: NA; CDR3 length: 14; J gene: TRBJ1-1; CDR3 protein: CASSQDEEGTEAFF; CDR3 DNA: TGCGCCAGCAGCCAAGATGAGGAGGGCACTGAAGCTTTCTTT
V gene: TRBV7-9; clone size: NA; D gene: NA; CDR3 length: 12; J gene: TRBJ2-7; CDR3 protein: CASSSRVYEQYF; CDR3 DNA: TGTGCCAGCAGCTCCCGGGTCTACGAGCAGTACTTC
V gene: TRBV19; clone size: NA; D gene: NA; CDR3 length: 16; J gene: TRBJ1-5; CDR3 protein: CASSWATTYSNQPQHF; CDR3 DNA: TGTGCCAGTAGTTGGGCGACTACTTATAGCAATCAGCCCCAGCATTTT
V gene: TRBV11-3; clone size: NA; D gene: NA; CDR3 length: 15; J gene: TRBJ2-1; CDR3 protein: CASSLGLAALDEQFF; CDR3 DNA: TGTGCCAGCAGCTTAGGGCTAGCTGCATTGGATGAGCAGTTCTTC
V gene: TRBV25-1; clone size: NA; D gene: TRBD1; CDR3 length: 14; J gene: TRBJ2-7; CDR3 protein: CASSGQGPTYEQYF; CDR3 DNA: TGTGCCAGCAGTGGACAGGGGCCTACCTACGAGCAGTACTTC
V gene: TRBV7-2; clone size: NA; D gene: TRBD2; CDR3 length: 18; J gene: TRBJ2-2; CDR3 protein: CASSPGTSGGANTGELFF; CDR3 DNA: TGTGCCAGCAGCCCTGGGACTAGCGGGGGGGCCAACACCGGGGAGCTGTTTTTT
V gene: TRBV6-5; clone size: NA; D gene: NA; CDR3 length: 14; J gene: TRBJ1-2; CDR3 protein: CASSPRDSLWGYTF; CDR3 DNA: TGTGCCAGCAGCCCCCGGGACTCCCTCTGGGGCTACACCTTC
V gene: TRBV10-3; clone size: NA; D gene: TRBD2; CDR3 length: 13; J gene: TRBJ2-1; CDR3 protein: CATTSGPDNEQFF; CDR3 DNA: TGTGCCACCACTAGCGGACCAGACAATGAGCAGTTCTTC
V gene: TRBV7-9; clone size: NA; D gene: TRBD1; CDR3 length: 11; J gene: TRBJ2-7; CDR3 protein: CASSGDSEQYF; CDR3 DNA: TGTGCCAGCAGCGGGGACAGCGAGCAGTACTTC
V gene: TRBV4-3; clone size: NA; D gene: TRBD2; CDR3 length: 16; J gene: TRBJ2-7; CDR3 protein: CASSQDIAGVSYEQYF; CDR3 DNA: TGCGCCAGCAGCCAAGATATAGCGGGGGTATCCTACGAGCAGTACTTC
V gene: TRBV6-2/TRBV6-3; clone size: once; D gene: NA; CDR3 length: 12; J gene: TRBJ1-6; CDR3 protein: CASSYPKGPLHF; CDR3 DNA: TGTGCCAGCAGTTACCCGAAGGGGCCCCTCCACTTT
V gene: TRBV6-4; clone size: once; D gene: TRBD2; CDR3 length: 15; J gene: TRBJ2-1; CDR3 protein: CASSLLAGDDNEQFF; CDR3 DNA: TGTGCCAGCAGCCTGCTAGCGGGGGATGACAATGAGCAGTTCTTC
V gene: TRBV6-5; clone size: NA; D gene: NA; CDR3 length: 14; J gene: TRBJ1-1; CDR3 protein: CASSSLNRDTEAFF; CDR3 DNA: TGTGCCAGCAGTTCCCTCAACCGAGACACTGAAGCTTTCTTT
V gene: TRBV5-1; clone size: once; D gene: NA; CDR3 length: 12; J gene: TRBJ1-2; CDR3 protein: CASSPDSYGYTF; CDR3 DNA: TGCGCCAGCAGCCCGGACTCTTATGGCTACACCTTC
V gene: TRBV4-1; clone size: NA; D gene: TRBD1; CDR3 length: 15; J gene: TRBJ1-6; CDR3 protein: CASSQGGTDESPLHF; CDR3 DNA: TGCGCCAGCAGCCAAGGGGGGACAGATGAATCACCCCTCCACTTT
V gene: TRBV5-6; clone size: NA; D gene: TRBD1; CDR3 length: 17; J gene: TRBJ2-3; CDR3 protein: CASSLPLPGQITDTQYF; CDR3 DNA: TGTGCCAGCAGCTTGCCCCTACCGGGACAGATCACAGATACGCAGTATTTT
V gene: TRBV7-2; clone size: NA; D gene: NA; CDR3 length: 15; J gene: TRBJ1-2; CDR3 protein: CASSLTEVFSYGYTF; CDR3 DNA: TGTGCCAGCAGCTTGACGGAGGTTTTTTCCTATGGCTACACCTTC
V gene: TRBV5-1; clone size: NA; D gene: NA; CDR3 length: 16; J gene: TRBJ2-7; CDR3 protein: CASSLVGRGSSYEQYF; CDR3 DNA: TGCGCCAGCAGCTTGGTTGGCAGGGGATCATCCTACGAGCAGTACTTC
V gene: TRBV2; clone size: NA; D gene: NA; CDR3 length: 14; J gene: TRBJ2-7; CDR3 protein: CASSEASRVSEQYF; CDR3 DNA: TGTGCCAGCAGTGAAGCCTCCCGGGTGTCCGAGCAGTACTTC
V gene: TRBV5-1; clone size: once; D gene: TRBD2; CDR3 length: 15; J gene: TRBJ2-5; CDR3 protein: CASSSSGTRGETQYF; CDR3 DNA: TGCGCCAGCAGCTCATCCGGGACTAGGGGAGAGACCCAGTACTTC
V gene: TRBV5-1; clone size: NA; D gene: TRBD1; CDR3 length: 16; J gene: TRBJ2-5; CDR3 protein: CASSRRDRGRGETQYF; CDR3 DNA: TGCGCCAGCAGCCGACGGGACAGGGGGCGCGGAGAGACCCAGTACTTC